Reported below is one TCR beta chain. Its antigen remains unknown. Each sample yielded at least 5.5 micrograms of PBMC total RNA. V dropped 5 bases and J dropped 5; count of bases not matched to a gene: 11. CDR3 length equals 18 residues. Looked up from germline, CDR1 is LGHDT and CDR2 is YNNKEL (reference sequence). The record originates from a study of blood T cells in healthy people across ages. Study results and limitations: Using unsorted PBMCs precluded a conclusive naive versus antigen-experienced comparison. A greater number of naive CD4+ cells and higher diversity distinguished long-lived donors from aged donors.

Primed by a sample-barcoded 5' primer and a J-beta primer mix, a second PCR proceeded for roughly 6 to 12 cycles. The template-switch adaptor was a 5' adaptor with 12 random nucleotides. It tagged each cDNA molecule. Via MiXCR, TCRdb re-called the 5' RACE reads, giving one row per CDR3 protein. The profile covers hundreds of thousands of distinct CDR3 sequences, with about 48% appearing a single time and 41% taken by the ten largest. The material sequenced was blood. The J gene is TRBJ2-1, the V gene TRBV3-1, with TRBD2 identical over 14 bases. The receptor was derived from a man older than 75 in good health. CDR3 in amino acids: CASSNPGLAGVGDNEQFF. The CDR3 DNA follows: TGTGCCAGCAGCAACCCGGGACTAGCGGGAGTCGGGGACAATGAGCAGTTCTTC.